One and the same sample provided the 9 T cell receptor beta chains below, sequenced in a study of early T cells in non-severe SARS-CoV-2 infection. TCRdb reprocessed the 5' RACE reads via MiXCR and lists one record per CDR3 protein. Of some 50,000 distinct CDR3 sequences listed, 7% to 10% were seen once; the top ten hold 4% to 5%. The sample consisted of whole blood. The receptors here all came from an adult who was a healthcare worker with PCR-confirmed SARS-CoV-2 infection or an uninfected control (not recorded which).

This chain uses TRBV11-2 with TRBJ2-5, with 8 bases that match TRBD1. Losses at the gene ends were 5 bases for V and 5 bases for J; bases not matched to a gene: 4. The CDR3 is 13 amino acids. Germline CDR1 and CDR2: SGHAT and FQNNGV. In DNA, the CDR3 is TGTGCCAGCAGCCAGGACAGGGTTGAGACCCAGTACTTC. Translated: CASSQDRVETQYF.

This clonotype was found many times. The chain employs TRBV3-1 and TRBJ2-6; TRBD1 might be the D (5 bases). V gave up 2 bases and J gave up 1 base, with 12 bases separating them. CDR3 length: 17 amino acids. The V gene's germline CDR1 is LGHDT and CDR2 YNNKEL (reference sequence). DNA of the CDR3: TGTGCCAGCAGCCAAACCCGAAGGGGTTCTGGGGCCAACGTCCTGACTTTC. Encoded protein: CASSQTRRGSGANVLTF.

This clonotype was observed at least ten times. The rearrangement joins TRBV11-3 to TRBJ2-3; D is perhaps TRBD2 (7 bases). CDR3 size: 15 residues. With 1 base removed from V and 2 bases from J, the gap between germline ends came to 10 bases. Germline CDR1 SGHNT, CDR2 YENEEA. The CDR3 coding sequence is TGTGCCAGCAGCTTAGTGGGGGGGCTCACAGATACGCAGTATTTT. Residues: CASSLVGGLTDTQYF. The full variable domain, in which reference TRBV11-3 and TRBJ2-3 provide the parts outside the CDR3, is EAGVVQSPRYKIIEKKQPVAFWCNPISGHNTLYWYLQNLGQGPELLIRYENEEAVDDSQLPKDRFSAERLKGVDSTLKIQPAELGDSAVYLCASSLVGGLTDTQYFGPGTRLTVL.

About this clonotype itself: A much more abundant neighbour one base away suggests this may be a read error. This chain links TRBV7-2 with TRBJ2-4, with 8 nucleotides matching TRBD1. The V segment lost 5 bases and the J segment 5 bases; nucleotides outside the gene matches: 5. The CDR3 covers 14 residues. Germline-derived CDR1 and CDR2 are SGHTA and FQGNSA. CDR3 sequence reads: CASSVDRDENIQYF. The CDR3 nucleotides read TGTGCCAGCAGCGTGGACAGGGACGAAAACATTCAGTACTTC.

This clonotype was seen ten or more times. The V gene is TRBV30, the J gene TRBJ2-4, with D perhaps matching TRBD1 (5 bases). V was pared by 5 bases and J by 2 bases, with 7 bases between. CDR3 size: 12 residues. Germline loops: CDR1 GTSNPN, CDR2 SVGIG (reference sequence). The CDR3 protein is CAWGHTKNIQYF. CDR3 nucleotides: TGTGCCTGGGGACATACCAAAAACATTCAGTACTTC.

This clonotype has a count of ten or more. The chain links TRBV20-1 to TRBJ1-6; perhaps TRBD1 as D (5 bases). The CDR3 is 14 residues long. Per the germline V gene, CDR1 is DFQATT and CDR2 is SNEGSKA (reference sequence). Trimming pared 5 bases from V and 5 bases from J, leaving 13 bases between. CDR3 DNA sequence: TGCAGTGCTCAGAAGGGGCAAGATAATTCACCCCTCCACTTT. The encoded protein is CSAQKGQDNSPLHF.

This clonotype was observed many times. The chain employs TRBV20-1 and TRBJ2-3; D call uncertain. The V end was cut by 5 bases, the J end by 2 bases, with 17 bases between. CDR1 and CDR2 (germline): DFQATT, SNEGSKA (reference sequence). This CDR3 is 15 amino acids long. The CDR3 DNA reads as TGCAGTGCTTACTCAAGGAGAAGCCCCACAGATACGCAGTATTTT. The encoded protein is CSAYSRRSPTDTQYF.

The chain is built from TRBV20-1 and TRBJ2-7; weak D call: TRBD2 (6 bases). The CDR3 is 17 residues long. Germline-derived CDR1 and CDR2 are DFQATT and SNEGSKA (reference sequence). V dropped 0 bases and J dropped 2 bases, with 20 bases sitting between them. The CDR3 DNA is TGCAGTGCTAGAGAGCTTCATCTCGGACTATCAGCCTACGAGCAGTACTTC. Amino acids: CSARELHLGLSAYEQYF.

This clonotype has only a few counts. V is TRBV5-1 and J is TRBJ2-5; 7 bases fit TRBD1. Germline CDR1 reads SGHRS; CDR2 reads YFSETQ. The CDR3 has 15 amino acids. V lost 4 bases and J lost 0; bases outside the gene matches: 6. Written as DNA, the CDR3 is TGCGCCAGCAGCACACGAGGGACAGACCAAGAGACCCAGTACTTC. It yields the protein CASSTRGTDQETQYF.